The rows below give T cell receptor beta chains drawn from one sample of a study of T cell changes during pregnancy in multiple sclerosis. Measured with immunoSEQ multiplex PCR; TCRdb has only the in-frame clones, and not every one. Counted here are around 48,000 clones, 80% to 95% occurring once; the ten biggest clones make up 0.67%. The sample in question was CD4+ T cells from peripheral blood mononuclear cells, obtained in the third trimester of pregnancy. All receptors derive from a female donor with multiple sclerosis, enrolled in a pregnancy study. CDR3s include the opening cysteine and the closing phenylalanine or tryptophan. The D gene is left open where the match is weak.

J gene | D gene | V gene | CDR3 protein
TRBJ2-3 | - | TRBV25-1 | CASRPGTSDTQYF
TRBJ1-2 | - | TRBV10-3 | CAISDTNYGYTF
TRBJ1-2 | - | TRBV28 | CASSLPTGSSSGYTF
TRBJ2-1 | - | TRBV5-4 | CASSYGQNSPFF
TRBJ1-5 | - | TRBV27 | CASSNRVGNQPQHF
TRBJ2-7 | - | TRBV7-8 | CASSLRGGDQGWEQYF
TRBJ2-1 | TRBD2 | TRBV11-2 | CASTGGGNEQFF
TRBJ1-2 | - | TRBV4-1 | CASSQTLRTDRTYGYTF
TRBJ1-2 | TRBD1 | TRBV5-1 | CASSFADRYDYGYTF
TRBJ2-7 | TRBD1 | TRBV2 | CASSATGSDYEQYF
TRBJ2-7 | TRBD1 | TRBV10-3 | CAISGRRQGVEQYF
TRBJ1-1 | - | TRBV28 | CASSKWSDTEAFF
TRBJ2-1 | - | TRBV7-9 | CASEGRQRVYNEQFF
TRBJ1-3 | - | TRBV2 | CASSPTTGTQDTIYF
TRBJ2-7 | TRBD2 | TRBV4-3 | CASSRGVREGHEQYF
TRBJ2-1 | TRBD2 | TRBV2 | CASSLTSGGSYNEQFF
TRBJ2-5 | TRBD2 | TRBV18 | CASSPESGSQETQYF
TRBJ2-5 | - | TRBV20-1 | CSASGETQYF
TRBJ1-2 | - | TRBV7-2 | CASSLDSVDYGYTF
TRBJ2-7 | - | TRBV7-2 | CASSWVRVGYEQYF
TRBJ1-2 | TRBD1 | TRBV5-1 | CASSLAPGQGLNYGYTF
TRBJ1-5 | - | TRBV9 | CASSSGFNQPQHF
TRBJ1-4 | - | TRBV4-2 | CASSQDGERAGRRVGEKLFF
TRBJ2-2 | - | TRBV5-4 | CASSPGHVNTGELFF
TRBJ1-5 | - | TRBV27 | CASSLSYRANQPQHF
TRBJ1-4 | - | TRBV2 | CASRNHRDGEKLFF
TRBJ2-7 | TRBD2 | TRBV28 | CASSFYHVGLAGGSSYEQYF
TRBJ2-7 | TRBD2 | TRBV7-2 | CASSLSGTSRGDQYF
TRBJ2-1 | - | TRBV28 | CASSLSGTLYHNEQFF
TRBJ1-5 | TRBD1 | TRBV19 | CASTLTGNQPQHF
TRBJ1-3 | - | TRBV27 | CASSLNIGNTIYF
TRBJ2-7 | TRBD1 | TRBV18 | CASSPDRGHRVQYF
TRBJ2-1 | - | TRBV20-1 | CSASQGNEQFF
TRBJ2-1 | TRBD2 | TRBV7-3 | CASSLEASGRYEQFF
TRBJ1-5 | TRBD1 | TRBV25-1 | CASSVTGVNQPQHF
TRBJ2-7 | - | TRBV6-5 | CASSYPGLGQYF
TRBJ2-1 | - | TRBV7-3 | CASSSWAGNNEQFF